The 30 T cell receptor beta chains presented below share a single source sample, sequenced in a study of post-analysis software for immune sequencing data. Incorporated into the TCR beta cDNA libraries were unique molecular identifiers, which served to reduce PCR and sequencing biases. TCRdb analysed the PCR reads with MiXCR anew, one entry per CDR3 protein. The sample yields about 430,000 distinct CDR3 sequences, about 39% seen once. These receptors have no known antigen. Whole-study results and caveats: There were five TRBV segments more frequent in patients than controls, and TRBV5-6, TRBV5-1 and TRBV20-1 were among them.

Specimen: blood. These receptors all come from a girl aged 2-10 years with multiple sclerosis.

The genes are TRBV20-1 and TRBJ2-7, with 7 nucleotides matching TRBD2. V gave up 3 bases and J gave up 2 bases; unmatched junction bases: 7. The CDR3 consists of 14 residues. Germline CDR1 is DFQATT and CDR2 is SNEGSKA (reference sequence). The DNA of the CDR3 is TGCAGTGCTAGTCGGCGGGAGATCCCCTACGAGCAGTACTTC. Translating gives CSASRREIPYEQYF.

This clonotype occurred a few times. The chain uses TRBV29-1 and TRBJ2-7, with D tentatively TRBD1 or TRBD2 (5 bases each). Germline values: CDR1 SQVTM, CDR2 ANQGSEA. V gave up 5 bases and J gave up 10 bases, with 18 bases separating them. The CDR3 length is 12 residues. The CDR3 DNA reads TGCAGCGTTCGGGGCCCCAACTATCCCCAGTACTTC. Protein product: CSVRGPNYPQYF.

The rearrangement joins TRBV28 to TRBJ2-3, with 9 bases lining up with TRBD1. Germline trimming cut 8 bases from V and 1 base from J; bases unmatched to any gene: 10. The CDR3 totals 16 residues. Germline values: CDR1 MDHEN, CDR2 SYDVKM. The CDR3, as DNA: TGTGCCAGCCCTCGTACAGGGGGCTCCCGCACAGATACGCAGTATTTT. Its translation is CASPRTGGSRTDTQYF. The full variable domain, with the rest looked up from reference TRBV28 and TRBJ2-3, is DVKVTQSSRYLVKRTGEKVFLECVQDMDHENMFWYRQDPGLGLRLIYFSYDVKMKEKGDIPEGYSVSREKKERFSLILESASTNQTSMYLCASPRTGGSRTDTQYFGPGTRLTVL.

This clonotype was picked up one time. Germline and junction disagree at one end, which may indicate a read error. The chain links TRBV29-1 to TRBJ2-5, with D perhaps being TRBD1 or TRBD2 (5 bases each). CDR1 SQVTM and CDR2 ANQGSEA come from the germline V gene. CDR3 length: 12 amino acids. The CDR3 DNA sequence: TGCAGCGTTGAACAAGGCAGGGAGATCCAGTACTTC. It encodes CSVEQGREIQYF.

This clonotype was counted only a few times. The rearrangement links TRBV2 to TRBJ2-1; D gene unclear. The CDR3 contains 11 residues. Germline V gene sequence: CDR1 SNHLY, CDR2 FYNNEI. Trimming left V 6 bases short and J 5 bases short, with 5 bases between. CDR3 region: CASRRNNEQFF. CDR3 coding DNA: TGTGCCAGCAGAAGGAACAATGAGCAGTTCTTC.

CDR3: CASSPWTASGQPQHF. CDR3 DNA: TGTGCCAGCAGTCCGTGGACAGCAAGCGGTCAGCCCCAGCATTTT. This sequence joins TRBV5-5 and TRBJ1-5; a possible D gene is TRBD1 (6 bases). Between the trimmed V and J ends, which lost 5 bases and 6 bases, there was a span of 18 bases. CDR1 SGHKS and CDR2 YYEKEE come from the germline V gene (reference sequence). This CDR3 region has 15 residues.

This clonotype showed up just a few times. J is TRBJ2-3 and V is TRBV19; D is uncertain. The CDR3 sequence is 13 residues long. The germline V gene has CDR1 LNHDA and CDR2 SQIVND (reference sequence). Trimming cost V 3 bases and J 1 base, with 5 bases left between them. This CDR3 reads CASSMARTDTQYF. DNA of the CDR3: TGTGCCAGTAGTATGGCACGCACAGATACGCAGTATTTT. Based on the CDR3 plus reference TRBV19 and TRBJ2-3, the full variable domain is DGGITQSPKYLFRKEGQNVTLSCEQNLNHDAMYWYRQDPGQGLRLIYYSQIVNDFQKGDIAEGYSVSREKKESFPLTVTSAQKNPTAFYLCASSMARTDTQYFGPGTRLTVL.

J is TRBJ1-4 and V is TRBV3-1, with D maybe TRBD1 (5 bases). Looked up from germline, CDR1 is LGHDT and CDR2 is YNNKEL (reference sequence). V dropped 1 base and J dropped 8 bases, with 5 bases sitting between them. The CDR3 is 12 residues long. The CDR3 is CASSQGGEKLFF. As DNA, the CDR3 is TGTGCCAGCAGCCAAGGGGGGGAAAAACTGTTTTTT.

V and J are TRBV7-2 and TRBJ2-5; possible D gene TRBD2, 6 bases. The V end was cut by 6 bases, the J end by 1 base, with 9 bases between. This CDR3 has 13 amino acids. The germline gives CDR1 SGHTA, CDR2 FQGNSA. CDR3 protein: CASRRDSQETQYF. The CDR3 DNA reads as TGTGCCAGCAGGCGGGACTCCCAAGAGACCCAGTACTTC.

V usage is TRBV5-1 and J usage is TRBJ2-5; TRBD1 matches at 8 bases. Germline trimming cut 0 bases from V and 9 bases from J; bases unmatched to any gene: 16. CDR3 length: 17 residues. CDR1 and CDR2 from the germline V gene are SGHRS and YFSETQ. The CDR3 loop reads CASSLAEGTGHWEAQYF. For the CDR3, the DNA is TGCGCCAGCAGCTTGGCTGAGGGGACAGGCCACTGGGAGGCCCAGTACTTC. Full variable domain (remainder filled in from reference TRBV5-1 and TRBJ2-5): KAGVTQTPRYLIKTRGQQVTLSCSPISGHRSVSWYQQTPGQGLQFLFEYFSETQRNKGNFPGRFSGRQFSNSRSEMNVSTLELGDSALYLCASSLAEGTGHWEAQYFGPGTRLLVL.

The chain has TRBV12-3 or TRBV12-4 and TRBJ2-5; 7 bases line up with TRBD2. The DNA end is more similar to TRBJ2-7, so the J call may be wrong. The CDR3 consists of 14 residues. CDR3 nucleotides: TGTGCCAGCAGTGCGGGACTATTCCACTACGAGCAGTACTTC. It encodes CASSAGLFHYEQYF.

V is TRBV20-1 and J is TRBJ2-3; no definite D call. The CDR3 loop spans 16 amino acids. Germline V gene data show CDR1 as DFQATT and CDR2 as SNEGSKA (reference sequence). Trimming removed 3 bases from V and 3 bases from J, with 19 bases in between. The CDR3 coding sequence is TGCAGTGCTAGGTTTACTTTGCGGACCACGACAGATACGCAGTATTTT. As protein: CSARFTLRTTTDTQYF.

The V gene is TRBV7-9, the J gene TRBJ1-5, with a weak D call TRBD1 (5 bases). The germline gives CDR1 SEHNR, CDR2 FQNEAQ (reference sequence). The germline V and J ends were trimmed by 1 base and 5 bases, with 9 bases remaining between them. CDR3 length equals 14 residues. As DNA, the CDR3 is TGTGCCAGCAGCTTAGTGGGGCGGGATCAGCCCCAGCATTTT. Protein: CASSLVGRDQPQHF. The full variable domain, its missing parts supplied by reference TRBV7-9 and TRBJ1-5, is DTGVSQNPRHKITKRGQNVTFRCDPISEHNRLYWYRQTLGQGPEFLTYFQNEAQLEKSRLLSDRFSAERPKGSFSTLEIQRTEQGDSAMYLCASSLVGRDQPQHFGDGTRLSIL.

This chain's CDR3 is CASSLEGGSETQYF. CDR3 sequence (DNA): TGTGCCAGCAGCTTAGAAGGAGGTTCTGAGACCCAGTACTTC. The V gene is TRBV7-2, the J gene TRBJ2-5, with D perhaps matching TRBD2 (5 bases). Trimming cost V 1 base and J 5 bases, with 11 bases left between them. The CDR3 is 14 residues long. The germline V gene encodes CDR1 SGHTA and CDR2 FQGNSA.

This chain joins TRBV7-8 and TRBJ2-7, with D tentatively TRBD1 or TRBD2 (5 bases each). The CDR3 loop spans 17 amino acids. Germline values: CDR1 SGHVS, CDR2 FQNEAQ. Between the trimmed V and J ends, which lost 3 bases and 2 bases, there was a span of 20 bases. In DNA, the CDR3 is TGTGCCAGCAGCTTGATTACTATCGGGGCAGACCCCTACGAGCAGTACTTC. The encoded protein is CASSLITIGADPYEQYF.

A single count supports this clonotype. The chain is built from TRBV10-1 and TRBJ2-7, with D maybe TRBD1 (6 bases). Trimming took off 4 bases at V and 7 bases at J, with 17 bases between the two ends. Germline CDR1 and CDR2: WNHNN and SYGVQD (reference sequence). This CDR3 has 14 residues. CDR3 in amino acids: CASSGPLPTGEQYF. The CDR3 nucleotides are TGCGCCAGCAGTGGGCCCCTACCAACAGGGGAGCAGTACTTC.

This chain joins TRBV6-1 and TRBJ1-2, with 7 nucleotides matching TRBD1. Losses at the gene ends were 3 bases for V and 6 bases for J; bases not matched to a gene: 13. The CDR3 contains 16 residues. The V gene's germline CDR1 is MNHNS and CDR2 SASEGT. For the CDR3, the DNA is TGTGCCAGCAGTGACGACAGGGTCCTCCGGTGGAATGGCTACACCTTC. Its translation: CASSDDRVLRWNGYTF.

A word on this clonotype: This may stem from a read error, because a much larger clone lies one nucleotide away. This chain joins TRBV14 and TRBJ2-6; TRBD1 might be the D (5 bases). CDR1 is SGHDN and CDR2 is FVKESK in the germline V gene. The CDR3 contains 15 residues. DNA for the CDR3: TGTGCCAGCAGCCAAGGGAGCTCTGGGGCCAACGTCCGGACTTTC. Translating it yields CASSQGSSGANVRTF.

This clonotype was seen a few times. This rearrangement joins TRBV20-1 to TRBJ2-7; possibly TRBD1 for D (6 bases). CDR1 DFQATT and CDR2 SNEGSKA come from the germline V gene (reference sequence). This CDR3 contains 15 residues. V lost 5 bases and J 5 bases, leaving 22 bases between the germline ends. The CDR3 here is CSASLYQGFFDEQYF. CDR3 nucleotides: TGCAGTGCTTCCCTCTACCAGGGGTTTTTCGACGAGCAGTACTTC.

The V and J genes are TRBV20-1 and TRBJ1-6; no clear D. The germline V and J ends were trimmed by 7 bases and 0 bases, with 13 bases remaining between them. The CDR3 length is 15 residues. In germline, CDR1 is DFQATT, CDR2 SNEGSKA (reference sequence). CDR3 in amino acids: CSVRSPSSYNSPLHF. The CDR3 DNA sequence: TGCAGTGTTCGGTCACCGAGCTCCTATAATTCACCCCTCCACTTT.

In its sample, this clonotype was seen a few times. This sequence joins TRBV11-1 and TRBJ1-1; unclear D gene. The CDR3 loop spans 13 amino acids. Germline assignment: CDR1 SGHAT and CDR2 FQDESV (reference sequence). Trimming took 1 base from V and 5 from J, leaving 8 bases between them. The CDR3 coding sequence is TGTGCCAGCAGCTTAGGGGTCGGGACTGAAGCTTTCTTT. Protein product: CASSLGVGTEAFF.

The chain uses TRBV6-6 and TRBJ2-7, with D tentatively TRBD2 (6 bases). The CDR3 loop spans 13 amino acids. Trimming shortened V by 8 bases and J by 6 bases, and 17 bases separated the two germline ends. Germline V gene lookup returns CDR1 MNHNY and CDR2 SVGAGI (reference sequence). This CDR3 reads CASGRGLNLEQYF. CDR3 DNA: TGTGCCAGCGGCCGCGGACTAAATCTCGAGCAGTACTTC.

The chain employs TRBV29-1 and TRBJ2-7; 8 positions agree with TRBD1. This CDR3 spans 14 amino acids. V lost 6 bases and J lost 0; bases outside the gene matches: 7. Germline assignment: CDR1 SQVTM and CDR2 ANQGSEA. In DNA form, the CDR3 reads TGCAGCGTAAAGGGACAGGAGAGCTCCTACGAGCAGTACTTC. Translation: CSVKGQESSYEQYF.

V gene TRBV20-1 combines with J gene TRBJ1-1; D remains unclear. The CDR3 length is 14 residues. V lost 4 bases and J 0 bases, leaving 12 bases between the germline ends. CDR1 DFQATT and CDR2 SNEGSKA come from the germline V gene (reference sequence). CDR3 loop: CSANAMRMNTEAFF. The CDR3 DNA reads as TGCAGTGCTAATGCTATGAGAATGAACACTGAAGCTTTCTTT.

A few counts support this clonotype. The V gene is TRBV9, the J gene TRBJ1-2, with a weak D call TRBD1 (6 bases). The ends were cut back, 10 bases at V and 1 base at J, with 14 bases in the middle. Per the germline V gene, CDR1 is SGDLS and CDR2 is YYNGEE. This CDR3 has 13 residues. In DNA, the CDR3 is TGTGCCCCCAGGGGCGACTATAACTATGGCTACACCTTC. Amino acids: CAPRGDYNYGYTF.

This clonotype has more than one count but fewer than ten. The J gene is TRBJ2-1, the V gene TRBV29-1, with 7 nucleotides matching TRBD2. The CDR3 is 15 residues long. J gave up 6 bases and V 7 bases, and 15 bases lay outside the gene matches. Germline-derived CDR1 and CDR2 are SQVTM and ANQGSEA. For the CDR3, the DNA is TGCAGCGCCGGACTTAGGCTAGCGGCGATCAATGAGCAGTTCTTC. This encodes CSAGLRLAAINEQFF.

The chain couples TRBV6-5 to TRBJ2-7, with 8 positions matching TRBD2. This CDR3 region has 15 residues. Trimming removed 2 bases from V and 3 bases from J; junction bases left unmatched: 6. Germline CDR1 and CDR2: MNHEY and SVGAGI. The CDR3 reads CASSYHRGGDYEQYF. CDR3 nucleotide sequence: TGTGCCAGCAGTTACCATCGGGGGGGGGACTACGAGCAGTACTTC.

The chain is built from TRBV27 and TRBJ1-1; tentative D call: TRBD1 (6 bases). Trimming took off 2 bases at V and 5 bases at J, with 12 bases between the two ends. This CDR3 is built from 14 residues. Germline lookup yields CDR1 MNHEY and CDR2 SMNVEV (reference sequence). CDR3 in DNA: TGTGCCAGCAGTTTAGGGGGGCGGTGGACTGAAGCTTTCTTT. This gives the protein CASSLGGRWTEAFF.

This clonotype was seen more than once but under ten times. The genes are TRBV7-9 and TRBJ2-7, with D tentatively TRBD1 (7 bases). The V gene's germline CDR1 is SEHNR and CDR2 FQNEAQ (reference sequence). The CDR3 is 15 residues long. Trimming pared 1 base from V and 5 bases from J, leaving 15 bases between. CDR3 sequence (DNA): TGTGCCAGCAGCTTAGTCGGCAGGGGGGCCCACGAGCAGTACTTC. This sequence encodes CASSLVGRGAHEQYF. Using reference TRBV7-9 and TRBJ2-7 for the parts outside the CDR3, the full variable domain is DTGVSQNPRHKITKRGQNVTFRCDPISEHNRLYWYRQTLGQGPEFLTYFQNEAQLEKSRLLSDRFSAERPKGSFSTLEIQRTEQGDSAMYLCASSLVGRGAHEQYFGPGTRLTVT.

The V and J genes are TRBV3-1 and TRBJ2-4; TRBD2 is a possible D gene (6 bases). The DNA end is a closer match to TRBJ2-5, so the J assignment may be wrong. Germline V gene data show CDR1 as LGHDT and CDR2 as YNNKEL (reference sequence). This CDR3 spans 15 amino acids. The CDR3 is CASSQEEGQQETQYF. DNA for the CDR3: TGTGCCAGCAGCCAAGAGGAGGGGCAGCAAGAGACCCAGTACTTC.